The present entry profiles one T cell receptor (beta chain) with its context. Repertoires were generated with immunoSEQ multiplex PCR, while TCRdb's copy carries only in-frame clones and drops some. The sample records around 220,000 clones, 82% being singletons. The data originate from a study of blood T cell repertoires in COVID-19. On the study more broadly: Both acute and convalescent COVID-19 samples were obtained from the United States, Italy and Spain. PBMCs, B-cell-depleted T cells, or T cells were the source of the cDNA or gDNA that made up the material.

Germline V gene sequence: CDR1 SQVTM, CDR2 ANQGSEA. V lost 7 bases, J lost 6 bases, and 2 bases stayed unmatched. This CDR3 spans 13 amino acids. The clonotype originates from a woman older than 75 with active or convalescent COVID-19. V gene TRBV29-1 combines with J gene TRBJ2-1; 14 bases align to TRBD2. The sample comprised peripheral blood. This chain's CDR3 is CSGGLAGGNEQFF. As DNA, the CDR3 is TGCAGCGGAGGACTAGCGGGGGGCAATGAGCAGTTCTTC.